The next 20 T cell receptor beta chains were all read from a single sample in a study of shared clonotypes between healthy human individuals (TCRdb year 2020). The method behind the library was the immunoSEQ multiplex PCR assay. TCRdb mirrors the immuneACCESS table, restricted to in-frame sequences. Some clones are absent from its copies; in checked studies, under half trace to an unresolved V gene, and the reason for the others is unknown. The sample yields 950,000 to 1,100,000 clones; 75% were counted once. Of the sample, nearly 1.5% falls within the top ten clones. The source material was memory CD4+ T cells sorted from blood. Per the publication, the cell subset or site label means: CD45RA-negative fraction. These receptor sequences come from a young man in good health.

This clone was recorded many times. This chain links TRBV18 with TRBJ1-1, with 7 bases matching TRBD1. This CDR3 spans 15 amino acids. Germline lookup yields CDR1 KGHSH and CDR2 LQKENI. V lost 3 bases to trimming and J lost 7 bases; unmatched junction nucleotides: 11. CDR3 nucleotide sequence: TGTGCCAGCTCACCGCCCGAGGGCAGGGGGGGTGAAGCTTTCTTT. It yields the protein CASSPPEGRGGEAFF.

This chain uses TRBV6-5 with TRBJ1-5; a possible D gene is TRBD1 (6 bases). This CDR3 comprises 11 residues. V dropped 6 bases and J dropped 7 bases, with 7 bases sitting between them. Per germline, CDR1 MNHEY and CDR2 SVGAGI. In DNA form, the CDR3 reads TGTGCCAGCAGCGGACAGCAGCCCCAGCATTTT. Translation: CASSGQQPQHF.

J is TRBJ2-5 and V is TRBV5-4, with D possibly TRBD1 on 5 matching bases. CDR1 and CDR2 from the germline V gene are SGHNT and YYREEE (reference sequence). The ends were cut back, 5 bases at V and 4 bases at J, with 9 bases in the middle. The CDR3 is 12 residues long. CDR3 protein: CASSSGLETQYF. For the CDR3, the DNA is TGTGCCAGCAGTTCAGGGTTAGAGACCCAGTACTTC. The whole variable domain, filled in from reference TRBV5-4 and TRBJ2-5, reads ETGVTQSPTHLIKTRGQQVTLRCSSQSGHNTVSWYQQALGQGPQFIFQYYREEENGRGNFPPRFSGLQFPNYSSELNVNALELDDSALYLCASSSGLETQYFGPGTRLLVL.

The genes are TRBV7-9 and TRBJ1-5; D is undetermined. With 2 bases removed from V and 5 bases from J, the gap between germline ends came to 7 bases. Germline V gene lookup returns CDR1 SEHNR and CDR2 FQNEAQ (reference sequence). The CDR3 is made up of 13 amino acids. CDR3: CASSLSGYQPQHF. In nucleotides, the CDR3 is TGTGCCAGCAGCTTATCGGGATATCAGCCCCAGCATTTT.

As DNA, the CDR3 is TGTGCCTGGAGCAGGGGGCGAGAGTACGAGCAGTACTTC. The encoded protein is CAWSRGREYEQYF. The chain combines TRBV30 with TRBJ2-7; 8 positions agree with TRBD1. The CDR3 length is 13 residues. Germline trimming cut 3 bases from V and 4 bases from J; bases unmatched to any gene: 5. Germline V gene lookup returns CDR1 GTSNPN and CDR2 SVGIG (reference sequence).

V gene TRBV27 combines with J gene TRBJ1-6, with TRBD1 as a possible D gene (5 bases). The V gene lost 2 bases and the J gene lost 7 bases, with 12 bases spanning the gap. This CDR3 comprises 15 residues. The germline CDR1 and CDR2 sequences are MNHEY and SMNVEV (reference sequence). DNA for the CDR3: TGTGCCAGCAGTTTAATGAGGGAGGGGAATTCACCCCTCCACTTT. Translation gives CASSLMREGNSPLHF.

The chain has TRBV7-3 and TRBJ1-2; D is ambiguous. The V end was cut by 6 bases, the J end by 4 bases, with 12 bases between. Per germline, CDR1 SGHTA and CDR2 FQGTGA. The CDR3 contains 13 residues. The CDR3 DNA follows: TGTGCCAGCAGTTTATCTCCCCTCTATGGCTACACCTTC. Residues: CASSLSPLYGYTF.

The chain uses TRBV2 and TRBJ2-3; D remains ambiguous. The germline V gene has CDR1 SNHLY and CDR2 FYNNEI. The CDR3 loop spans 14 amino acids. Trimming removed 7 bases from V and 0 bases from J, with 11 bases in between. The CDR3 reads CASKGTISTDTQYF. The DNA for the CDR3 is TGTGCCAGCAAGGGTACCATTAGCACAGATACGCAGTATTTT.

The chain couples TRBV19 to TRBJ1-5; D not resolved. CDR1 is LNHDA, CDR2 SQIVND, per germline (reference sequence). V lost 5 bases and J 0 bases, leaving 8 bases between the germline ends. The CDR3 totals 14 residues. The CDR3 protein is CASSFGSSNQPQHF. The CDR3 DNA sequence: TGTGCCAGTAGTTTTGGAAGTAGCAATCAGCCCCAGCATTTT.

This chain joins TRBV5-8 and TRBJ2-2, with 7 bases that match TRBD2. V lost 2 bases, J lost 4 bases, and 11 bases stayed unmatched. The CDR3 spans 17 residues. Germline CDR1 SGHTS, CDR2 YDEGEE. CDR3 sequence (DNA): TGTGCCAGCAGCTTTCTAACTAGCGCAGACTCCACCGGGGAGCTGTTTTTT. Its translation is CASSFLTSADSTGELFF.

This clone appeared a few times. V and J are TRBV29-1 and TRBJ1-1, with 7 bases lining up with TRBD1. The V gene end was trimmed by 7 bases and the J gene end by 1 base; junction bases not matched to a gene: 12. Germline lookup yields CDR1 SQVTM and CDR2 ANQGSEA. The CDR3 length is 15 residues. CDR3 in amino acids: CSAVWAGGRNTEAFF. The CDR3 bases are TGCAGCGCCGTTTGGGCAGGGGGACGGAACACTGAAGCTTTCTTT. Based on the CDR3 plus reference TRBV29-1 and TRBJ1-1, the full variable domain is SAVISQKPSRDICQRGTSLTIQCQVDSQVTMMFWYRQQPGQSLTLIATANQGSEATYESGFVIDKFPISRPNLTFSTLTVSNMSPEDSSIYLCSAVWAGGRNTEAFFGQGTRLTVV.

The V gene is TRBV7-2, the J gene TRBJ2-2; TRBD1 or TRBD2 may be the D gene (5 bases each). This CDR3 is built from 17 residues. The germline CDR1 and CDR2 sequences are SGHTA and FQGNSA. With 6 bases removed from V and 4 bases from J, the gap between germline ends came to 21 bases. This chain's CDR3 is CASSFPGWGSSTGELFF. CDR3 nucleotide sequence: TGTGCCAGCAGTTTCCCCGGATGGGGGAGTAGCACCGGGGAGCTGTTTTTT.

The V gene is TRBV10-3, the J gene TRBJ2-2; 13 nucleotides line up with TRBD2. The CDR3 consists of 16 residues. Losses at the gene ends were 3 bases for V and 7 bases for J; bases not matched to a gene: 5. Germline CDR1 and CDR2: ENHRY and SYGVKD. This CDR3 is CAISEGLAGVGGELFF. CDR3 DNA sequence: TGTGCCATCAGTGAAGGACTAGCGGGAGTTGGCGGGGAGCTGTTTTTT.

The V and J genes are TRBV19 and TRBJ1-6, with D perhaps matching TRBD1 (5 bases). CDR3 length equals 15 residues. The germline V gene has CDR1 LNHDA and CDR2 SQIVND (reference sequence). With 2 bases removed from V and 9 bases from J, the gap between germline ends came to 14 bases. CDR3 sequence (DNA): TGTGCCAGTAGTATACGGGGGACCGAGCGTTCACCCCTCCACTTT. Encoded protein: CASSIRGTERSPLHF.

The V call is TRBV5-1, the J call TRBJ2-3; D perhaps matches TRBD1 (5 bases). V shed 4 bases and J shed 5 bases, with 14 bases lying between them. The CDR3 is made up of 14 amino acids. The germline V gene encodes CDR1 SGHRS and CDR2 YFSETQ. The CDR3 DNA is TGCGCCAGCAGCCAGTCGACAGCAGGAGATACGCAGTATTTT. Protein sequence: CASSQSTAGDTQYF.

The J gene is TRBJ2-1, the V gene TRBV7-2, with a tentative D call TRBD2 (7 bases). CDR1 is SGHTA, CDR2 FQGNSA, per germline. This CDR3 is built from 15 residues. V dropped 7 bases and J dropped 6 bases, with 19 bases sitting between them. For the CDR3, the DNA is TGTGCCAGCAACCAGGGGAGGGGAGGGGTCAATGAGCAGTTCTTC. Residues: CASNQGRGGVNEQFF. Drawing the rest from reference TRBV7-2 and TRBJ2-1, the complete variable domain is GAGVSQSPSNKVTEKGKDVELRCDPISGHTALYWYRQSLGQGLEFLIYFQGNSAPDKSGLPSDRFSAERTGGSVSTLTIQRTQQEDSAVYLCASNQGRGGVNEQFFGPGTRLTVL.

CDR3: CASGRDDRMLKNIQYF. Written as DNA, the CDR3 is TGTGCCAGCGGTCGTGATGATCGGATGCTCAAAAACATTCAGTACTTC. V and J are TRBV11-2 and TRBJ2-4; D is undetermined. The CDR3 is made up of 16 amino acids. The germline V and J ends were trimmed by 8 bases and 3 bases, with 20 bases remaining between them. The germline gives CDR1 SGHAT, CDR2 FQNNGV.

This clone was found a few times. V usage is TRBV19 and J usage is TRBJ2-5, with D maybe TRBD1 (6 bases). V was shortened by 5 bases and J by 2 bases, with 24 bases between the two germline ends. The CDR3 sequence is 18 residues long. Germline V gene lookup returns CDR1 LNHDA and CDR2 SQIVND (reference sequence). In DNA form, the CDR3 reads TGTGCCAGTAGTCCTCCGTTCGGGACAAGTAAGATACAAGAGACCCAGTACTTC. This sequence encodes CASSPPFGTSKIQETQYF.

The CDR3 loop reads CASRYRGDSSYEQYF. In nucleotides, the CDR3 is TGTGCCAGCAGGTACAGGGGCGATAGCTCCTACGAGCAGTACTTC. The J gene is TRBJ2-7, the V gene TRBV6-6; 7 nucleotides align to TRBD1. Losses at the gene ends were 6 bases for V and 0 bases for J; bases not matched to a gene: 8. This CDR3 spans 15 amino acids. Germline V gene data show CDR1 as MNHNY and CDR2 as SVGAGI (reference sequence).

This clone was detected only a few times. With only one base between it and a far larger clone, this is likely a read error. Additional DNA sequences in this sample encode the identical CDR3. This chain links TRBV11-2 with TRBJ2-7; D remains unclear. Trimming stripped 4 bases from V and 0 bases from J, with 1 base between. Germline-derived CDR1 and CDR2 are SGHAT and FQNNGV. The CDR3 covers 11 residues. The chain's CDR3 is CASSSSYEQYF. As DNA, the CDR3 is TGTGCCAGCAGCTCCTCCTACGAGCAGTACTTC.